This entry features one T cell receptor beta chain sequence. The sample originates from a study of blood T cell repertoires in COVID-19. The CDR3 consists of 14 residues. Germline-derived CDR1 and CDR2 are SGHAT and FQNNGV. Trimming took 3 bases from V and 0 from J, leaving 7 bases between them. Libraries were prepared by immunoSEQ multiplex PCR; TCRdb keeps only in-frame clonotypes and omits some of them. The repertoire consists of roughly 250,000 clones, with 87% occurring once and the leading ten covering 6% to 9%. The specimen was peripheral blood. The V gene is TRBV11-2, the J gene TRBJ2-3; D is perhaps TRBD1 (5 bases). This receptor was obtained from a man aged 55 to 70 who had recovered from COVID-19. The CDR3 loop reads CASSFGQSTDTQYF. CDR3 DNA sequence: TGTGCCAGCAGCTTCGGACAAAGCACAGATACGCAGTATTTT. Full variable domain (rest looked up from reference TRBV11-2 and TRBJ2-3): EAGVAQSPRYKIIEKRQSVAFWCNPISGHATLYWYQQILGQGPKLLIQFQNNGVVDDSQLPKDRFSAERLKGVDSTLKIQPAKLEDSAVYLCASSFGQSTDTQYFGPGTRLTVL.